This is a list of T cell receptor beta chains from one sample in a study of T cell clonotyping in hematopoietic cell transplantation. The method was immunoSEQ multiplex PCR; TCRdb's version includes in-frame clones alone and lacks a portion of them. The sample carries about 80,000 clones, about 95% recorded once. The starting material was peripheral blood mononuclear cells, obtained before stem cell transplant. These receptors were obtained from a woman in her forties or fifties with acute myeloid leukemia. Some clones in this sample may be carry-over from other donors' samples. The CDR3 runs from the conserved cysteine through the conserved F or W. The D gene is left open where the match is weak. For some rows the clone size is stated as once, few or many, or as a class when expanded; others skip it.

TRBV7-2	TRBD1	TRBJ1-1	-	CASSFLGDRGTEAFF	TGTGCCAGCAGCTTCCTGGGTGACAGGGGCACTGAAGCTTTCTTT
TRBV19	-	TRBJ2-1	-	CASSIDRLGYNEQFF	TGTGCCAGTAGTATAGATCGCCTAGGGTACAATGAGCAGTTCTTC
TRBV5-1	TRBD2	TRBJ2-5	-	CASSPLTSGNQETQYF	TGCGCCAGCAGCCCCCTGACTAGCGGAAACCAAGAGACCCAGTACTTC
TRBV19	TRBD2	TRBJ2-2	-	CASRSSGGANTGELFF	TGTGCCAGTAGGTCAAGCGGGGGGGCGAACACCGGGGAGCTGTTTTTT
TRBV13	TRBD1	TRBJ1-3	-	CASSQGGRGNTIYF	TGTGCCAGCAGCCAGGGGGGTCGAGGAAACACCATATATTTT
TRBV6-5	-	TRBJ2-4	once	CASRADGKNIQYF	TGTGCCAGCAGGGCCGACGGGAAAAACATTCAGTACTTC
TRBV6-6	TRBD1	TRBJ1-2	-	CASRETGTGGYGYTF	TGTGCCAGCAGGGAGACCGGGACAGGGGGTTATGGCTACACCTTC
TRBV6-5	-	TRBJ2-7	-	CASSLGGISYEQYF	TGTGCCAGCAGCCTAGGGGGGATCTCCTACGAGCAGTACTTC
TRBV2	-	TRBJ2-7	-	CASSVNVQYF	TGTGCCAGCAGTGTGAATGTGCAGTACTTC
TRBV10-3	TRBD1	TRBJ2-7	-	CAIRRPRTGDSYEQYF	TGTGCCATCAGAAGACCGAGGACAGGGGATTCATACGAGCAGTACTTC
TRBV5-1	-	TRBJ1-2	-	CASSTSRGNYGYTF	TGCGCCAGCAGCACCTCGCGGGGGAACTATGGCTACACCTTC
TRBV9	TRBD2	TRBJ2-2	-	CASSVGVGGANTGELFF	TGTGCCAGCAGCGTAGGAGTCGGGGGGGCGAACACCGGGGAGCTGTTTTTT
TRBV6-5	-	TRBJ1-4	-	CASSQGPSEKLFF	TGTGCCAGCTCACAGGGTCCGAGTGAAAAACTGTTTTTT
TRBV7-2	-	TRBJ2-2	-	CASSLTRSNTGELFF	TGTGCCAGCAGCTTAACCAGGTCGAACACCGGGGAGCTGTTTTTT
TRBV7-2	-	TRBJ2-5	-	CASSPNPGPWETQYF	TGTGCCAGCAGCCCCAACCCCGGACCATGGGAGACCCAGTACTTC
TRBV10-3	TRBD1	TRBJ2-7	-	CAISAGGYEQYF	TGTGCCATCAGCGCAGGGGGCTACGAGCAGTACTTC
TRBV7-3	-	TRBJ2-2	-	CASSPLSAGSTGELFF	TGTGCCAGCAGCCCCCTCTCAGCGGGCTCCACCGGGGAGCTGTTTTTT